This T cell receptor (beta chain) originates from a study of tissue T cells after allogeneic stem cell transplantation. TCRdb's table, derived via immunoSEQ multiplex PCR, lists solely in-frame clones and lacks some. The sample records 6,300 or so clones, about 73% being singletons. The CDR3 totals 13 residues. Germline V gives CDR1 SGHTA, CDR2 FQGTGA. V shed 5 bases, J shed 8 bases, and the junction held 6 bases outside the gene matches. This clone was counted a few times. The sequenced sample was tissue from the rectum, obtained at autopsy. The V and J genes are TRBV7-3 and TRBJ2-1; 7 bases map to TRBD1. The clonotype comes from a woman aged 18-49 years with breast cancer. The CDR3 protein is CASSADRDDEQFF. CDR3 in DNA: TGTGCCAGCAGCGCCGACAGGGATGATGAGCAGTTCTTC.